The clone carrying this T cell receptor beta chain was seen many times. Its antigen remains unknown. The CDR3 contains 12 residues. The germline gives CDR1 SGHVS, CDR2 FNYEAQ. Trimming removed 2 bases at V and 4 bases at J, with 2 bases between. The cDNA was generated by 5'RACE with 10-nucleotide random UMIs. The output of every sequencing run, over 190 million TCR-beta sequences, came from 15-18 subjects. TCRdb redid the calling of the 5' RACE reads with MiXCR, one entry per CDR3 protein. The data show approximately 21,000 distinct CDR3 sequences, with about 6.2% seen just once and roughly 43% held by the top ten. The healthy controls volunteered at a blood bank in Maryland, USA. The data were taken from a study of neurological immune-mediated disorders. Study-level findings and limits: None of the CDR3 amino acid sequences found in expanded clones was shared across subjects. This suggests that the TCR-beta repertoires were private in all groups.

This clonotype originated in a man aged 18-30 years in good health. J is TRBJ1-4 and V is TRBV7-6, with D hard to call. Sequencing used CD8+ T cells from blood. CDR3 in DNA: TGTGCCAGCAGCTTACTTAATGAAAAACTGTTTTTT. Amino acids: CASSLLNEKLFF.